These T cell receptor beta chains were read from a single sample in a study of cytomegalovirus exposure and HLA in healthy donors. This table comes from immunoSEQ multiplex PCR, and its TCRdb copy is limited to in-frame clones, with some not included. This table has about 200,000 clones, 75% to 90% appearing once. Material: PBMCs. These receptor sequences come from a woman between 40 and 50 years old in good health and CMV-seronegative. CDR3s include the opening cysteine and the closing phenylalanine or tryptophan. D genes are given only for firm matches. The size entry is marked missing in some rows and otherwise reads once, few, many or a size class.

V: TRBV27; size: once; J: TRBJ2-7; D: TRBD1; CDR3: CASRSGTGSYEQHF; DNA: TGTGCCAGCCGATCCGGGACAGGGTCCTACGAGCAGCACTTC
V: TRBV2; size: NA; J: TRBJ2-1; D: TRBD2; CDR3: CASSLGGGTSGSRNEQFF; DNA: TGTGCCAGCAGCCTCGGGGGGGGGACTAGCGGGAGTCGTAATGAGCAGTTCTTC
V: TRBV2; size: NA; J: TRBJ2-1; D: TRBD2; CDR3: CASIQIGGRAGEQFF; DNA: TGTGCCAGCATCCAAATCGGCGGGAGGGCCGGTGAGCAGTTCTTC
V: TRBV28; size: NA; J: TRBJ2-7; D: NA; CDR3: CASSPQQGSYEQYF; DNA: TGTGCCAGCAGCCCTCAACAGGGTTCCTACGAGCAGTACTTC
V: TRBV7-6; size: few; J: TRBJ2-2; D: NA; CDR3: CASSLLWQGNTGELFF; DNA: TGTGCCAGCAGCTTACTATGGCAGGGAAACACCGGGGAGCTGTTTTTT
V: TRBV6-1; size: NA; J: TRBJ2-5; D: NA; CDR3: CASSEADGRAGETQYF; DNA: TGTGCCAGCAGTGAAGCGGATGGCAGGGCTGGAGAGACCCAGTACTTC
V: TRBV5-7; size: NA; J: TRBJ2-2; D: NA; CDR3: CASSSIHATGQMSTGELFF; DNA: TGTGCCAGCAGCTCGATCCATGCAACAGGACAAATGTCCACCGGGGAGCTGTTTTTT
V: TRBV28; size: NA; J: TRBJ1-5; D: NA; CDR3: CASSLSFGDQPQHF; DNA: TGTGCCAGCAGTTTATCCTTCGGTGATCAGCCCCAGCATTTT
V: TRBV11-2; size: NA; J: TRBJ1-1; D: NA; CDR3: CASSLAAGGTEAFF; DNA: TGTGCCAGCAGCTTAGCAGCCGGGGGGACTGAAGCTTTCTTT
V: TRBV30; size: NA; J: TRBJ2-1; D: TRBD2; CDR3: CAWSPRGSGDNEQFF; DNA: TGTGCCTGGAGTCCGCGGGGTAGCGGGGACAATGAGCAGTTCTTC
V: TRBV27; size: once; J: TRBJ2-1; D: TRBD1; CDR3: CASRPGQGQNEQFF; DNA: TGTGCCAGCAGGCCGGGACAGGGACAAAATGAGCAGTTCTTC
V: TRBV10-2; size: NA; J: TRBJ2-1; D: TRBD1; CDR3: CASRAPRDRGPWNEQFF; DNA: TGCGCCAGCAGGGCGCCTCGGGACAGGGGCCCATGGAATGAGCAGTTCTTC
V: TRBV30; size: NA; J: TRBJ1-2; D: NA; CDR3: CAWGRRDGYTF; DNA: TGTGCCTGGGGCAGGAGGGATGGCTACACCTTC
V: TRBV11-2; size: NA; J: TRBJ2-1; D: TRBD2; CDR3: CASRRLAGIYNEQFF; DNA: TGTGCCAGCAGGCGGCTAGCGGGAATCTACAATGAGCAGTTCTTC
V: TRBV7-9; size: NA; J: TRBJ2-2; D: TRBD2; CDR3: CASSLWSSGSSGELFF; DNA: TGTGCCAGCAGCTTATGGTCTAGCGGGAGCTCCGGGGAGCTGTTTTTT
V: TRBV6-1; size: NA; J: TRBJ1-6; D: NA; CDR3: CASSEIQGGNSPLHF; DNA: TGTGCCAGCAGTGAAATACAGGGTGGGAATTCACCCCTCCACTTT
V: TRBV5-4; size: NA; J: TRBJ1-2; D: TRBD1; CDR3: CASSPEGAGGYTF; DNA: TGTGCCAGCAGCCCAGAGGGGGCAGGTGGCTACACCTTC
V: TRBV7-8; size: once; J: TRBJ2-7; D: TRBD2; CDR3: CASSVTSSGSTYEQYF; DNA: TGTGCCAGCAGCGTGACGTCTAGCGGGTCAACCTACGAGCAGTACTTC
V: TRBV5-1; size: NA; J: TRBJ2-1; D: NA; CDR3: CASSLGTSKHEQFF; DNA: TGCGCCAGCAGCTTGGGTACTAGCAAGCATGAGCAGTTCTTC
V: TRBV29-1; size: NA; J: TRBJ1-2; D: NA; CDR3: CSARRGDYGYTF; DNA: TGCAGCGCTAGACGGGGGGACTATGGCTACACCTTC
V: TRBV27; size: NA; J: TRBJ2-1; D: TRBD2; CDR3: CASSFRSPGAGVRYNEQFF; DNA: TGTGCCAGCAGTTTTCGGAGCCCGGGAGCGGGAGTACGATACAATGAGCAGTTCTTC
V: TRBV28; size: NA; J: TRBJ1-5; D: NA; CDR3: CASSLFRQPQHF; DNA: TGTGCCAGCAGTTTATTTCGGCAGCCCCAGCATTTT
V: TRBV20-1; size: NA; J: TRBJ1-2; D: NA; CDR3: CSARAERGYTF; DNA: TGCAGTGCTAGAGCGGAGCGTGGCTACACCTTC
V: TRBV5-1; size: NA; J: TRBJ2-7; D: NA; CDR3: CASSAQGPPYEQYF; DNA: TGCGCCAGCAGCGCACAGGGTCCCCCCTACGAGCAGTACTTC
V: TRBV2; size: NA; J: TRBJ1-1; D: TRBD1; CDR3: CARETGTGDELNTEAFF; DNA: TGTGCCAGAGAAACCGGGACAGGGGATGAGTTGAACACTGAAGCTTTCTTT
V: TRBV7-6; size: NA; J: TRBJ1-1; D: NA; CDR3: CASSALGGTTEAFF; DNA: TGTGCCAGCAGCGCACTTGGGGGGACCACTGAAGCTTTCTTT
V: TRBV15; size: NA; J: TRBJ1-2; D: NA; CDR3: CATSRGQALGGYTF; DNA: TGTGCCACCAGCAGAGGACAGGCCCTGGGAGGCTACACCTTC
V: TRBV27; size: NA; J: TRBJ1-5; D: NA; CDR3: CASSLREGNQPQHF; DNA: TGTGCCAGCAGTTTAAGGGAGGGTAATCAGCCCCAGCATTTT
V: TRBV30; size: NA; J: TRBJ1-6; D: TRBD1; CDR3: CAWSVKGTGGNSPLHF; DNA: TGTGCCTGGAGTGTAAAGGGGACAGGGGGTAATTCACCCCTCCACTTT
V: TRBV5-1; size: NA; J: TRBJ1-4; D: NA; CDR3: CASSLQSGVNEKLFF; DNA: TGCGCCAGCAGCTTGCAATCAGGGGTGAATGAAAAACTGTTTTTT
V: TRBV6-5; size: NA; J: TRBJ1-3; D: NA; CDR3: CASRPDYGSGNTIYF; DNA: TGTGCCAGCAGGCCGGACTACGGCTCTGGAAACACCATATATTTT
V: TRBV2; size: NA; J: TRBJ2-1; D: NA; CDR3: CASSVQGFYNEQFF; DNA: TGTGCCAGCAGTGTGCAGGGATTCTACAATGAGCAGTTCTTC
V: TRBV19; size: NA; J: TRBJ2-5; D: TRBD2; CDR3: CASRMLAGGETQYF; DNA: TGTGCCAGTAGGATGCTAGCGGGAGGAGAGACCCAGTACTTC
V: TRBV6-1; size: NA; J: TRBJ1-1; D: NA; CDR3: CASSGPGKNTEAFF; DNA: TGTGCCAGCAGTGGCCCGGGTAAGAACACTGAAGCTTTCTTT
V: TRBV5-8; size: NA; J: TRBJ1-1; D: NA; CDR3: CASRVGWTGVGTEAFF; DNA: TGTGCCAGCAGGGTGGGATGGACGGGAGTAGGCACTGAAGCTTTCTTT
V: TRBV18; size: NA; J: TRBJ2-7; D: NA; CDR3: CASSPWDNSYEQYF; DNA: TGTGCCAGCTCACCTTGGGACAACTCCTACGAGCAGTACTTC
V: TRBV5-1; size: NA; J: TRBJ2-2; D: TRBD2; CDR3: CASSSNRRLAGKAGELFF; DNA: TGCGCCAGCAGCTCGAACCGAAGACTAGCGGGAAAGGCCGGGGAGCTGTTTTTT
V: TRBV5-4; size: few; J: TRBJ2-3; D: TRBD1; CDR3: CASSLQGATDTQYF; DNA: TGTGCCAGCAGCTTACAGGGGGCCACAGATACGCAGTATTTT
V: TRBV4-1; size: few; J: TRBJ2-1; D: NA; CDR3: CASSPSEFNEQFF; DNA: TGCGCCAGCAGCCCCTCTGAGTTCAATGAGCAGTTCTTC
V: TRBV6-5; size: NA; J: TRBJ1-6; D: TRBD1; CDR3: CASSSRDRFNSPLHF; DNA: TGTGCCAGCAGTTCCAGGGACAGATTTAATTCACCCCTCCACTTT
V: TRBV19; size: NA; J: TRBJ1-2; D: NA; CDR3: CASSRGSEGNYGYTF; DNA: TGTGCCAGTAGTAGGGGCAGCGAAGGTAACTATGGCTACACCTTC
V: TRBV2; size: NA; J: TRBJ2-1; D: TRBD1; CDR3: CASSEGGQGLYEQFF; DNA: TGTGCCAGCAGTGAGGGGGGACAGGGGCTGTATGAGCAGTTCTTC
V: TRBV18; size: NA; J: TRBJ1-1; D: NA; CDR3: CASSPQDFRTEAFF; DNA: TGTGCCAGCTCACCTCAAGATTTCAGGACTGAAGCTTTCTTT
V: TRBV7-3; size: once; J: TRBJ2-1; D: TRBD2; CDR3: CASSAGEGFNEQFF; DNA: TGTGCCAGCAGCGCGGGAGAGGGGTTCAATGAGCAGTTCTTC
V: TRBV7-3; size: NA; J: TRBJ2-2; D: TRBD2; CDR3: CASRRGLVGELFF; DNA: TGTGCCAGCAGGCGGGGACTAGTCGGCGAGCTGTTTTTT